Listed below are T cell receptor beta chains from one sample, sequenced in a study of neoadjuvant nivolumab and ipilimumab in lung cancer. TCRdb's table, derived via immunoSEQ multiplex PCR, lists solely in-frame clones and lacks some. The sample gives about 30,000 clones, 83% of which show up once; about 5% is in the top ten. The specimen was tumor tissue, collected after neoadjuvant nivolumab, alone or with ipilimumab, at or shortly before surgery. These receptors originate from an adult with non-small cell lung cancer. Both conserved end residues are part of each CDR3. The D gene is left open where the match is weak. Size is stated for part of the rows, as once, few or many counts, or as a class when the clone is expanded.

J	D	size	V	CDR3	DNA
TRBJ1-6	NA	NA	TRBV30	CAWSPMGRENSPLHF	TGTGCCTGGAGCCCCATGGGACGGGAAAATTCACCCCTCCACTTT
TRBJ1-5	TRBD1	NA	TRBV15	CATSLGQVTNQPQHF	TGTGCCACCAGCCTGGGACAGGTCACAAATCAGCCCCAGCATTTT
TRBJ2-3	TRBD2	NA	TRBV14	CASRRGGATDTQYF	TGTGCCAGCAGGCGCGGGGGGGCGACAGATACGCAGTATTTT
TRBJ1-4	NA	few	TRBV5-1	CASSLGGSNEKLFF	TGCGCCAGCAGCTTGGGAGGGAGTAATGAAAAACTGTTTTTT
TRBJ1-2	NA	NA	TRBV4-3	CASSQEGDPRGGYTF	TGCGCCAGCAGCCAAGAGGGGGACCCCCGAGGAGGCTACACCTTC
TRBJ2-3	NA	NA	TRBV7-9	CASSVDSTDTQYF	TGTGCCAGCAGTGTGGACAGCACAGATACGCAGTATTTT
TRBJ2-1	NA	NA	TRBV29-1	CSAPRHLGLPLNEQFF	TGCAGCGCACCCCGCCACTTGGGGCTACCACTCAATGAGCAGTTCTTC
TRBJ2-7	NA	NA	TRBV18	CASSPPSGFSYEQYF	TGTGCCAGCTCACCACCATCGGGGTTTTCCTACGAGCAGTACTTC
TRBJ2-7	NA	NA	TRBV19	CASSISSAGYEQYF	TGTGCCAGTAGTATATCTTCCGCGGGGTACGAGCAGTACTTC
TRBJ2-5	TRBD1	few	TRBV7-9	CASSLGQRETQYF	TGTGCCAGCAGCCTGGGACAGAGGGAGACCCAGTACTTC
TRBJ1-5	NA	NA	TRBV28	CASSFREQRNQPQHF	TGTGCCAGCAGTTTTCGGGAGCAGAGGAATCAGCCCCAGCATTTT
TRBJ2-7	TRBD1	few	TRBV7-3	CASSPSTGDVYEQYF	TGTGCCAGCAGCCCGTCGACAGGGGATGTCTACGAGCAGTACTTC
TRBJ2-7	NA	NA	TRBV5-6	CASSWRLGAQYF	TGTGCCAGCAGCTGGAGACTAGGAGCGCAGTACTTC
TRBJ1-5	NA	NA	TRBV28	CASSFETRTVVGQPQHF	TGTGCCAGCAGTTTTGAGACCAGAACAGTAGTGGGCCAGCCCCAGCATTTT
TRBJ2-3	TRBD2	once	TRBV14	CASSQAENGTSGRVTDTQYF	TGTGCCAGCAGCCAAGCCGAGAACGGGACTAGCGGGAGGGTCACAGATACGCAGTATTTT
TRBJ1-5	NA	NA	TRBV5-1	CASSLDGGNQPQHF	TGCGCCAGCAGCTTGGATGGGGGCAATCAGCCCCAGCATTTT
TRBJ2-2	NA	NA	TRBV7-7	CASSPDRTGELFF	TGTGCTAGCAGCCCCGACCGCACCGGGGAGCTGTTTTTT
TRBJ1-3	NA	NA	TRBV19	CASSRRVNGNTIYF	TGTGCCAGTAGCCGGAGGGTAAATGGAAACACCATATATTTT
TRBJ2-7	TRBD1	NA	TRBV11-1	CASRPGTGGFYEQYF	TGTGCCAGCAGGCCCGGGACAGGGGGCTTCTACGAGCAGTACTTC
TRBJ2-3	TRBD2	few	TRBV9	CASSALAEPRWDTQYF	TGTGCCAGCAGCGCCCTAGCGGAGCCCAGGTGGGATACGCAGTATTTT
TRBJ2-3	TRBD1	NA	TRBV5-1	CASSLRDRSGDTQYF	TGCGCCAGCAGCCTCCGGGACAGGAGTGGAGATACGCAGTATTTT
TRBJ2-3	TRBD2	NA	TRBV27	CASSYLPGGDGTDTQYF	TGTGCCAGCAGTTACCTCCCCGGGGGGGACGGCACAGATACGCAGTATTTT
TRBJ2-5	TRBD2	few	TRBV9	CASSVGSGSPLETQYF	TGTGCCAGCAGCGTAGGTAGCGGGAGCCCATTGGAGACCCAGTACTTC
TRBJ2-2	NA	NA	TRBV11-3	CASSWSLAGELFF	TGTGCCAGCAGCTGGAGTTTGGCCGGGGAGCTGTTTTTT
TRBJ2-7	TRBD2	NA	TRBV10-3	CAIRGLVGDYEQYF	TGTGCCATCAGGGGACTAGTTGGTGATTACGAGCAGTACTTC
TRBJ2-7	NA	NA	TRBV30	CAWTGEESSYEQYF	TGTGCCTGGACTGGGGAAGAGAGCTCCTACGAGCAGTACTTC
TRBJ1-6	NA	NA	TRBV2	CASRITVLLNSPLHF	TGTGCCAGCAGAATTACAGTGTTATTAAATTCACCCCTCCACTTT
TRBJ2-5	TRBD2	NA	TRBV5-4	CASSIASGGRETQYF	TGTGCCAGCAGCATTGCTAGCGGGGGGCGGGAGACCCAGTACTTC
TRBJ2-3	TRBD2	NA	TRBV27	CASSTEGLAGADTQYF	TGTGCCAGCAGCACCGAGGGACTAGCGGGAGCAGATACGCAGTATTTT
TRBJ1-5	NA	NA	TRBV11-2	CASSSPGQNQPQHF	TGTGCCAGCAGCTCCCCCGGACAGAATCAGCCCCAGCATTTT
TRBJ2-4	NA	NA	TRBV11-2	CASSLDWGGRNIQYF	TGTGCCAGCAGCTTAGATTGGGGGGGGCGGAACATTCAGTACTTC
TRBJ1-3	NA	NA	TRBV11-3	CASSWRSGNHIQNTIYF	TGTGCCAGCAGCTGGCGGTCCGGGAACCACATCCAAAACACCATATATTTT